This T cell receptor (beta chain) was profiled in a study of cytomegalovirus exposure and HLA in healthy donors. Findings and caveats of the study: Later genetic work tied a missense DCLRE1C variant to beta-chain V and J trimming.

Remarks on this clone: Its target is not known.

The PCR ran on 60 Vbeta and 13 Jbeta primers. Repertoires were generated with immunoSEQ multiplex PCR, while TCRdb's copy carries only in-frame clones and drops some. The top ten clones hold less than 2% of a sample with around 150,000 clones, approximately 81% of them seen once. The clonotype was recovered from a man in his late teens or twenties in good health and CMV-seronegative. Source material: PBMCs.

CDR3 bases: TGCGCCAGCAGCTTGGGGGTGGGGGGACTTCCGAACACTGAAGCTTTCTTT. It codes for CASSLGVGGLPNTEAFF. The V and J genes are TRBV5-1 and TRBJ1-1, with a weak D call TRBD1 (5 bases). The CDR3 is 17 residues long. CDR1 is SGHRS and CDR2 is YFSETQ in the germline V gene. V dropped 0 bases and J dropped 1 base, with 16 bases sitting between them.